Listed here are 2 T cell receptor beta chains from one sample, sequenced in a study of blood T cell repertoires in COVID-19. Profiled with immunoSEQ multiplex PCR; TCRdb holds only in-frame clones, not every one. The table shows approximately 670,000 clones, with 75% to 90% occurring only once. The sample was peripheral blood. All receptors come from a woman aged 18-29 years with acute or convalescent COVID-19.

The chain is built from TRBV5-4 and TRBJ1-1; D call uncertain. CDR3 length equals 15 residues. CDR1 is SGHNT, CDR2 YYREEE, per germline (reference sequence). Trimming removed 2 bases at V and 1 base at J, with 12 bases between. Written as DNA, the CDR3 is TGTGCCAGCAGCTTATCCCCGCCAGGGAACACTGAAGCTTTCTTT. It encodes CASSLSPPGNTEAFF.

The rearrangement links TRBV7-3 to TRBJ1-1, with a weak D call TRBD1 (6 bases). The germline V gene encodes CDR1 SGHTA and CDR2 FQGTGA. CDR3 length: 14 residues. V was trimmed by 5 bases and J by 7 bases, leaving 17 bases between them. CDR3 nucleotides: TGTGCCAGCAGCCCAGTGGGGGGGCTGGGTGAAGCTTTCTTT. Protein sequence: CASSPVGGLGEAFF.